This is a list of T cell receptor beta chains from one sample in a study of T cells after yellow fever vaccination. Via MiXCR, TCRdb re-called the 5' RACE reads, giving one row per CDR3 protein. The sample includes around 180,000 distinct CDR3 sequences, approximately 6.2% seen only once; the top ten take 2.5% to 3.5%. This sample comprised CD4+ T cells sorted from PBMCs, obtained on the day of the first yellow fever vaccination. These TCRs come from a man aged 18 to 35 who received the YFV17D yellow fever vaccine. Each CDR3 is given with its conserved first and last residue. The D gene is left open where the match is weak. Expanded clones are given a class, and other clones once, few, many or no size at all.

many	TRBV5-1	TRBD1	TRBJ1-4	TGCGCCAGCTCCCGGGACAGGGGTAATGAAAAACTGTTTTTT	CASSRDRGNEKLFF
many	TRBV5-1	NA	TRBJ2-3	TGCGCCAGCAGTAGCGCTACAGTAGATACGCAGTATTTT	CASSSATVDTQYF
NA	TRBV7-9	TRBD1	TRBJ1-2	TGTGCCAGCAGCTTAGCCGTCGGCAGGGGGGACTATGGCTACACCTTC	CASSLAVGRGDYGYTF
few	TRBV7-9	NA	TRBJ2-5	TGTGCCAGCAGACGCGAGCAAGAGACCCAGTACTTC	CASRREQETQYF
NA	TRBV18	NA	TRBJ2-1	TGTGCCAGCTCACCGGGCGTGCAAGGCCACAATGAGCAGTTCTTC	CASSPGVQGHNEQFF
NA	TRBV6-4	TRBD1	TRBJ2-3	TGTGCCAGCAGTGCGACAGGGCAAGACACAGATACGCAGTATTTT	CASSATGQDTDTQYF
NA	TRBV5-4	NA	TRBJ2-1	TGTGCCAGCAGCTTGGAAAGCGGCTTCGCCTACAATGAGCAGTTCTTC	CASSLESGFAYNEQFF
few	TRBV20-1	NA	TRBJ2-7	TGCAGTGCCAGGGTGGGAAGCTCCTACGAGCAGTACTTC	CSARVGSSYEQYF
many	TRBV12-3/TRBV12-4	TRBD1	TRBJ2-7	TGTGCCAGCAGTTTGGGCCCCCCAGGGGGCGTAAAGCAGTACTTC	CASSLGPPGGVKQYF
few	TRBV11-2	TRBD1	TRBJ2-7	TGTGCCAGCAGCTTCTTCAAAGCCGGGACAGGGGGCTACGAGCAGTACTTC	CASSFFKAGTGGYEQYF
many	TRBV5-1	NA	TRBJ2-7	TGCGCCAGCAGCTTGATGGGGAGCTCCTACGAGCAGTACTTC	CASSLMGSSYEQYF
NA	TRBV7-2	NA	TRBJ2-1	TGTGCCAGCAGCACGCACCCAGGGGGGAGTGAGCAGTTCTTC	CASSTHPGGSEQFF
few	TRBV27	NA	TRBJ1-2	TGTGCCAGCAGGCCGTGGGGGCAGGGGCGCAGGGTTGGCTACACCTTC	CASRPWGQGRRVGYTF
NA	TRBV24-1	NA	TRBJ1-2	TGTGCCACCAGTGATGAGCTTAACTATGGCTACACCTTC	CATSDELNYGYTF